This TCR beta chain was identified during a study of shared clonotypes between healthy human individuals. Study-level results: What rarefaction showed was incomplete sorted-subset sequencing despite large depth. Naive CD4 clonotypes overlapped across a handful of donors at approximately 5.5%.

Regarding this clone: Its target is not known.

On sorted subsets, replicate PCRs used approximately 200 ng DNA, or roughly 30,000 T cell genomes. Sequenced by immunoSEQ multiplex PCR; TCRdb stores in-frame clones only, minus some. Altogether more than 2,000,000 clones are present, 85% to 95% being singletons, with the ten largest covering over 0.12%. A CD45RA-negative memory subset and a CD45RA+ naive subset were separated from the CD4+ cells. This CDR3 contains 16 residues. V lost 0 bases and J lost 4; bases outside the gene matches: 7. Per germline, CDR1 SGHKS and CDR2 YYEKEE (reference sequence). The sample consisted of naive CD4+ T cells sorted from blood. Indicated subset: CD45RA+ positively selected. The receptor's source is a young man in good health. The chain combines TRBV5-5 with TRBJ2-3, with 8 bases fitting TRBD2. The CDR3 loop is CASSLGSAGGADTQYF. In DNA, the CDR3 is TGTGCCAGCAGCTTGGGATCTGCGGGGGGCGCAGATACGCAGTATTTT.